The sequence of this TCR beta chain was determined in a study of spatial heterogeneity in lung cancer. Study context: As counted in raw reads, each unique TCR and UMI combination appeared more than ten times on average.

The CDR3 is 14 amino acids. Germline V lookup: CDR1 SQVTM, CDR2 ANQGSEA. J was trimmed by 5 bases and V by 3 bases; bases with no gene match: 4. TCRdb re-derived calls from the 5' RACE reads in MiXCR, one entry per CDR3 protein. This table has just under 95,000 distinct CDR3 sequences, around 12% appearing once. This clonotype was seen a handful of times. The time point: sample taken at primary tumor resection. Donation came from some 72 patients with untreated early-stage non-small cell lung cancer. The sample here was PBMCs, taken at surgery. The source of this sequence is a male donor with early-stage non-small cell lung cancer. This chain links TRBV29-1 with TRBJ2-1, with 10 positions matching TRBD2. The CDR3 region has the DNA TGCAGCGTTGATCCAGCGGGGGGGAACAATGAGCAGTTCTTC. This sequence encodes CSVDPAGGNNEQFF.